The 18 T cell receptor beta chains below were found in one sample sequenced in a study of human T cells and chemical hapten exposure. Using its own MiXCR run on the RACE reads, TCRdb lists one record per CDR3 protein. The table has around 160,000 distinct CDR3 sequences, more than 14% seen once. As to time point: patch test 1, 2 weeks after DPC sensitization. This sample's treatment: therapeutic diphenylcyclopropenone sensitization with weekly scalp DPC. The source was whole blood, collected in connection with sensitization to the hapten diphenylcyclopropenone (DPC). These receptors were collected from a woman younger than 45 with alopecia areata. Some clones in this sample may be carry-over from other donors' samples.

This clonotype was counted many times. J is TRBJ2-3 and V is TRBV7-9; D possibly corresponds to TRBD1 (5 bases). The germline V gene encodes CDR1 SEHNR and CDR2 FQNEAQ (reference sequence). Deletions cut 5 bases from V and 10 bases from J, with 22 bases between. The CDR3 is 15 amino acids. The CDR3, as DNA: TGTGCCAGCAGCCCGCAGGGCGTTTCTCTGGCTCCGCAGTATTTT. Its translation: CASSPQGVSLAPQYF.

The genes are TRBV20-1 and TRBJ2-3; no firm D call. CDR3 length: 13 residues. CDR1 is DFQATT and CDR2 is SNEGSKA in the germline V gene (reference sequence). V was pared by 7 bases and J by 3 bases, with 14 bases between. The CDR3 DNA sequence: TGCAGTGTTGAAATTATCGGAACAGATACGCAGTATTTT. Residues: CSVEIIGTDTQYF.

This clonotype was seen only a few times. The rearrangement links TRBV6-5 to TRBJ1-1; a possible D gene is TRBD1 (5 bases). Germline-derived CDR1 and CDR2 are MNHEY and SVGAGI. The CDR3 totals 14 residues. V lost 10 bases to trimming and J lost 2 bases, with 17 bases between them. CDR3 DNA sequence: TGTGCCACCAGAACCCGAGGGGTTAACACTGAAGCTTTCTTT. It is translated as CATRTRGVNTEAFF.

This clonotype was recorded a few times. CDR3 region: CASRLDSYYEQYF. Written as DNA, the CDR3 is TGTGCCAGCAGACTGGACAGCTATTACGAGCAGTACTTC. The V and J genes are TRBV6-2 or TRBV6-3 and TRBJ2-7; D possibly corresponds to TRBD1 (6 bases). Trimming removed 6 bases from V and 4 bases from J, with 13 bases in between. CDR1 and CDR2 from the germline V gene are MNHEY and SVGEGT. The length of the CDR3 is 13 residues.

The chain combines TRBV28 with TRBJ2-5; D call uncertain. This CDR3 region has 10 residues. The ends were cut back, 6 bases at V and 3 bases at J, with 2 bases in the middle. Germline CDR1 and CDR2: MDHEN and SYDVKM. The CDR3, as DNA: TGTGCCAGCAGCAAAGAGACCCAGTACTTC. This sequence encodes CASSKETQYF.

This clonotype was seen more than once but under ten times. The DNA for the CDR3 is TGCAGTGCAAACGCCTTAGGACTGCGAGAGACCCAGTACTTC. Residues: CSANALGLRETQYF. The genes are TRBV20-1 and TRBJ2-5; TRBD2 might be the D (5 bases). V lost 6 bases and J 4 bases, leaving 18 bases between the germline ends. The CDR3 loop spans 14 amino acids. The V gene's germline CDR1 is DFQATT and CDR2 SNEGSKA (reference sequence).

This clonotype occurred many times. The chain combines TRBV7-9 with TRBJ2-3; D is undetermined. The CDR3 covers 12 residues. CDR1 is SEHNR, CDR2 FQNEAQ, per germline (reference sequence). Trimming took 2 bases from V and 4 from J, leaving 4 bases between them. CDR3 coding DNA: TGTGCCAGCAGCTTAACCGCAGATACGCAGTATTTT. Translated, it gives CASSLTADTQYF.

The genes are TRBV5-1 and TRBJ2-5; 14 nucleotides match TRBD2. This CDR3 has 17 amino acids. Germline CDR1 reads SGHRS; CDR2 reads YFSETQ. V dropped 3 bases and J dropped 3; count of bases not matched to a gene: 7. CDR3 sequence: CASSSTRLAGGKETQYF. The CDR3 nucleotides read TGCGCCAGCAGCTCCACTCGACTAGCGGGGGGGAAAGAGACCCAGTACTTC.

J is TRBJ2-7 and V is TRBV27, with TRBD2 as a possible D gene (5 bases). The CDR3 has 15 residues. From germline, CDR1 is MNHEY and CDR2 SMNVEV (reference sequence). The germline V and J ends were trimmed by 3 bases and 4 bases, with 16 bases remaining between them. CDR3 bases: TGTGCCAGCAGTTTTTCGGGAAGGAAGGGTTACGAGCAGTACTTC. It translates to CASSFSGRKGYEQYF.

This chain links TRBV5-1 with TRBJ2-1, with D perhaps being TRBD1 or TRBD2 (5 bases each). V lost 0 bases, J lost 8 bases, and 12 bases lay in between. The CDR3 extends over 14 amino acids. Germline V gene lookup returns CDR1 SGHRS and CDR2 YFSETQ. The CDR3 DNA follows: TGCGCCAGCAGCTTGGTCCCCGGGGCCGATGAGCAGTTCTTC. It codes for CASSLVPGADEQFF.

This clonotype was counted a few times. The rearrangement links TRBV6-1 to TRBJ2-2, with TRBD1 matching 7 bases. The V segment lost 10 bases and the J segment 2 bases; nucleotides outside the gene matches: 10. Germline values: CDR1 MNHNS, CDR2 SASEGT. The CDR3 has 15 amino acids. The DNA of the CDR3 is TGTGCCACCCAAGCCAGGGGGTCAAACACCGGGGAGCTGTTTTTT. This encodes CATQARGSNTGELFF.

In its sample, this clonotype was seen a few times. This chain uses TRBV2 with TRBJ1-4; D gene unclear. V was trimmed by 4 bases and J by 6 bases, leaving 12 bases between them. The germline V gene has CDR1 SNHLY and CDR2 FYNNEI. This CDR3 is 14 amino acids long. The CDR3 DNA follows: TGTGCCAGCAGTGCGGGGAGATCTCATGAAAAACTGTTTTTT. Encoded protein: CASSAGRSHEKLFF.

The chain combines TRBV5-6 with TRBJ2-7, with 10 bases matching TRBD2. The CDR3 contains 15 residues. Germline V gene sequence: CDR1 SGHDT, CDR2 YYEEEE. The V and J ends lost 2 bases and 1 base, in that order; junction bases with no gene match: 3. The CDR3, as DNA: TGTGCCAGCAGCTTCGGACTAGCGGCTTCCTACGAGCAGTACTTC. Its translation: CASSFGLAASYEQYF.

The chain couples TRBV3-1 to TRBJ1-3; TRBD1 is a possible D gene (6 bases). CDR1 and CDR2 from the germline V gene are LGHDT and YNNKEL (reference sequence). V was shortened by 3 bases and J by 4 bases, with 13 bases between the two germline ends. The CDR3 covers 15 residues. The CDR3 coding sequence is TGTGCCAGCAGCCAGTCCACAGGGTACGGAAACACCATATATTTT. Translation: CASSQSTGYGNTIYF.

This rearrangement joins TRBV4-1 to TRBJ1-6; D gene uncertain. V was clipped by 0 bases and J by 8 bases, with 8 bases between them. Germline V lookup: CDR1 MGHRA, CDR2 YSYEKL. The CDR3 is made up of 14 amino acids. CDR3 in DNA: TGCGCCAGCAGCCAAGATCCTCAACATTCACCCCTCCACTTT. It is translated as CASSQDPQHSPLHF.

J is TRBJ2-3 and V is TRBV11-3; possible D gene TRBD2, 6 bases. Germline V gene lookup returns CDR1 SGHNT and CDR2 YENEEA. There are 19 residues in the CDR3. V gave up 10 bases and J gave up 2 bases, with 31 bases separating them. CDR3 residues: CAILTGERANHLDTDTQYF. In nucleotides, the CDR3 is TGTGCCATCCTGACCGGGGAGCGGGCCAACCACCTAGACACAGATACGCAGTATTTT. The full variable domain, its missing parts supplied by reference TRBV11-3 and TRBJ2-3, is EAGVVQSPRYKIIEKKQPVAFWCNPISGHNTLYWYLQNLGQGPELLIRYENEEAVDDSQLPKDRFSAERLKGVDSTLKIQPAELGDSAVYLCAILTGERANHLDTDTQYFGPGTRLTVL.

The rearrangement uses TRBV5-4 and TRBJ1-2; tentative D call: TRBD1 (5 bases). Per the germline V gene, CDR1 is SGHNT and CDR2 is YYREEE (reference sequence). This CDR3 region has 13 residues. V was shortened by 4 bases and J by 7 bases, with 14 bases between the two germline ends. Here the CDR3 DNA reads TGTGCCAGCAGCGCGCAGGGCGGAGGTGGCTACACCTTC. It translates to CASSAQGGGGYTF.

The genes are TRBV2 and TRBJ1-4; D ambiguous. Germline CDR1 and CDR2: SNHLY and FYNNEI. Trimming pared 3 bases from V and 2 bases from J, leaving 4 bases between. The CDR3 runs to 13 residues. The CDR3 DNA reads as TGTGCCAGCAGTGATGCCACTAATGAAAAACTGTTTTTT. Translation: CASSDATNEKLFF.